The entry that follows covers one T cell receptor (beta chain) sequence. This clone was recorded only once. Its antigen is currently not known. No clone much larger than this one lies a single base away; base qualities are absent. Genomic DNA was extracted from sorted cells for sequencing of the TCRbeta CDR3 region. The immunoSEQ Assay was used for sequencing of TCRbeta CDR3 regions. Held by TCRdb, this immuneACCESS table contains in-frame sequences only and omits some clones. Under half of the omission traces to an unresolved V gene where checked; the cause of the rest is unknown. This sample comprises 85,000 to 100,000 clones, more than 75% of them detected only once. The biggest ten clones account for approximately 4% of the sample. Trimming takes 3 bases from V and 3 bases from J, and the germline ends sit 11 bases apart. Its CDR3 holds 14 amino acids, cysteine through phenylalanine. Only the CDR3 part of the read is kept: 42 bases, read in frame from the first base. For CDR1 and CDR2, the germline V gene lists SNHLY and FYNNEI.

The trial excluded patients who had a history of autoimmune disease or who were on systemic immunosuppression. Peripheral blood for TCR sequencing was drawn from every dose cohort at baseline, at cycle 4 day 1 and at cycle 7 day 1. Samples came from an open-label, multicenter, first-in-human phase I dose-escalation trial of ivuxolimab. The trial enrolled adults with locally advanced or metastatic head and neck squamous cell, hepatocellular, melanoma or renal cell carcinoma. Before TCR sequencing, CD4+ T cells and CD8+ T cells were sorted from peripheral blood as separate populations. This sample was taken from a study of OX40 agonist ivuxolimab in advanced cancers. In terms of the full investigation: Ivuxolimab, which targeted the costimulatory receptor OX40 (CD134), was an agonistic, fully human IgG2 monoclonal antibody. Intravenous ivuxolimab was administered to patients every 2 weeks at six dose levels: 0.01, 0.1, 0.3, 1.5, 3 and 10 mg/kg. Of the roughly 50 dose-escalation patients, hepatocellular carcinoma was present in some 19, melanoma in about 15, renal cell carcinoma in 9 and head and neck cancer in 9. The dose-escalation cohort was roughly 80% male with a mean age of around 64 years, ranging from 23 to 79. Patients were allowed to have had prior anti-PD-1, anti-PD-L1 or anti-CTLA-4 therapy, and approximately 40% of the dose-escalation patients had previously received checkpoint inhibitors. Partial responses occurred in three dose-escalation patients, of whom one had hepatocellular carcinoma and two had cutaneous melanoma. The purpose of peripheral TCRbeta sequencing was to test whether ivuxolimab changed TCR sequence diversity and led to clonal T-cell expansion. The paper covers the monotherapy dose-escalation part of the phase I ivuxolimab trial, which included N = 52 patients.

The investigation overall reported the following: At doses of 0.1 to 3.0 mg/kg, clonal expansion of both CD4+ and CD8+ T cells in blood was seen between baseline and week 6. Low levels of normalized T-cell clonal expansion were also seen in some patients who did not respond. After ivuxolimab, CD8+ T cells had more expanded clones than CD4+ T cells on average. Antigen specificity was not determined for the clonally expanded peripheral T cells. In the 0.1-3.0 mg/kg groups, partial responders were among the patients with the lowest normalized peripheral clonal expansion, particularly in CD8+ T cells.

Sequencing was performed on CD4+ or CD8+ T cells sorted from blood, taken in a trial of the OX40 agonist ivuxolimab. This receptor was taken from an adult with an advanced solid tumor such as melanoma, head and neck, liver or kidney cancer. The V and J genes are TRBV2 and TRBJ1-2, with the D gene uncertain. CDR3 protein: CASSESQIDYGYTF. The nucleotide sequence is given as TGTGCCAGCAGTGAGAGTCAGATCGACTATGGCTACACCTTC. The full variable domain, with segments outside the CDR3 supplied by the reference TRBV2 and TRBJ1-2 proteins, appears as EPEVTQTPSHQVTQMGQEVILRCVPISNHLYFYWYRQILGQKVEFLVSFYNNEISEKSEIFDDQFSVERPDGSNFTLKIRSTKLEDSAMYFCASSESQIDYGYTFGSGTRLTVV.